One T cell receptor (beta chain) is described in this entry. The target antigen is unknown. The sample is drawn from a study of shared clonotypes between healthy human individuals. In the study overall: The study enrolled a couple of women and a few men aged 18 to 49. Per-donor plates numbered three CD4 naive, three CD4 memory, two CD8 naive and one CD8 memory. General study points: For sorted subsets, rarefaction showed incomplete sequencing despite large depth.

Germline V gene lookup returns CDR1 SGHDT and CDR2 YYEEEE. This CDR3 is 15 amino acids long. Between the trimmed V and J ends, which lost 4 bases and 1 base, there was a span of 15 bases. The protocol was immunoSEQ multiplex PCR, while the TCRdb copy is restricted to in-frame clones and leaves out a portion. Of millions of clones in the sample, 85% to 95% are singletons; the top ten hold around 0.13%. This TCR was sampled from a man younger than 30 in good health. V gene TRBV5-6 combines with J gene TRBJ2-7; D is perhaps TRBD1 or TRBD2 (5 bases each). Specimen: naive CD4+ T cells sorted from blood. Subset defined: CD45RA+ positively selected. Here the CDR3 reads CASSAEGPSSYEQYF. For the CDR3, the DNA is TGTGCCAGCAGCGCAGAGGGACCCTCTTCCTACGAGCAGTACTTC.